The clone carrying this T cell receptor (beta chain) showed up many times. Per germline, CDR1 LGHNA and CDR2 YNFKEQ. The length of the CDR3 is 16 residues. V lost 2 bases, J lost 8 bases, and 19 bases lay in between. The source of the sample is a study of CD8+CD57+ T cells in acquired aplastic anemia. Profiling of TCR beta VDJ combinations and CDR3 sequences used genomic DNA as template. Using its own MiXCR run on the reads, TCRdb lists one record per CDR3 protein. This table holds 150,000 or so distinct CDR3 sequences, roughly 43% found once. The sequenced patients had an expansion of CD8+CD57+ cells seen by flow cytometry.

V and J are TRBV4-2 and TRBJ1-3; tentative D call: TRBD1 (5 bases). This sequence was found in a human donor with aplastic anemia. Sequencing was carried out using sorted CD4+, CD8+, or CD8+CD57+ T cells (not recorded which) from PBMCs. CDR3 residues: CASSQSHAGRGYTIYF. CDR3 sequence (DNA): TGTGCCAGCAGCCAAAGTCACGCGGGGAGGGGATACACCATATATTTT.